This T cell receptor beta chain appears in the sequencing data of a study of CD8+ T cells in alopecia areata. About the research overall: Patients received oral tofacitinib, 5 to 10 mg twice daily, for moderate-to-severe alopecia areata.

The treatment denotes: oral pan-JAK inhibitor, 5-10 mg twice daily. Researchers took lesional scalp punch biopsies and peripheral blood from people who were alopecia areata patients. Following extraction, RNA underwent reverse transcription to cDNA, which served as the sequencing template. Only in-frame clones appear in the TCRdb table, and some are missing; sequencing was by immunoSEQ multiplex PCR. The top ten clones hold over 9.5% of a sample with 190,000 or so clones, under 60% of them seen once. Concerning this clone: As yet, its antigen is unknown.

Broader study findings: In scalp samples, resident alphabeta T cells of normal skin are also sequenced. Administration of tofacitinib significantly diminished scalp clonality and expanded CD8+ clones within the top 100.

The sequences come from CD8+ T cells sorted from blood, collected at week 24, from a patient treated with tofacitinib. This sequence originates from a human donor with alopecia areata.

CDR3 nucleotides: TGTGCCAGCAGCTTATCGAGACTAGCGGGGGGGCCTCTCAATGAGCAGTTCTTC. This sequence encodes CASSLSRLAGGPLNEQFF. This chain links TRBV11-3 with TRBJ2-1; 14 nucleotides align to TRBD2. The CDR3 consists of 18 residues. Germline V gene data show CDR1 as SGHNT and CDR2 as YENEEA. After removal of 2 bases from V and 6 bases from J, the junction contained 9 bases not matched to a gene.